Listed below are T cell receptor beta chains from one sample, sequenced in a study of shared clonotypes between healthy human individuals. Libraries were prepared by immunoSEQ multiplex PCR; TCRdb keeps only in-frame clonotypes and omits some of them. The sample includes about 99,000 clones, about 45% of them seen just once. What was sequenced was PBMCs. The receptors were sampled from a middle-aged woman in good health. Some clones in this sample may be carry-over from other donors' samples. Both conserved end residues are part of each CDR3.

j_call v_call cdr3_aa
TRBJ2-7 TRBV27 CATRQGASSYEQYF
TRBJ1-3 TRBV28 CASSLQGPNTIYF
TRBJ2-1 TRBV30 CAWSEGLAAYNEQFF
TRBJ2-7 TRBV28 CASSLRSALPYEQYF
TRBJ1-6 TRBV21-1 CASSHPGRIPSSYNSPLHF
TRBJ1-3 TRBV5-1 CASGQGSLENTIYF
TRBJ2-7 TRBV5-1 CASSLALAGGPSEQYF
TRBJ2-5 TRBV7-9 CASSNPGGQETQYF
TRBJ1-2 TRBV6-1 CASSEFEGNYGYTF
TRBJ2-1 TRBV6-6 CASSYPGRSNEQFF
TRBJ1-5 TRBV5-8 CASSLGQTLNQPQHF
TRBJ1-4 TRBV7-2 CASSSHRHANEKLFF
TRBJ2-7 TRBV28 CASSADRGRGEQYF
TRBJ1-1 TRBV30 CAWSISDGGTEAFF
TRBJ2-3 TRBV4-1 CASSQDFASGSTDTQYF
TRBJ1-4 TRBV30 CAWSVLDRENEKLFF
TRBJ2-7 TRBV27 CANPTREDLSYEQYF
TRBJ2-1 TRBV5-6 CASSLTHLYNEQFF
TRBJ2-3 TRBV28 CASSFTAQVRNTQYF
TRBJ1-1 TRBV27 CASSLRPVYSEAFF
TRBJ2-7 TRBV28 CASRQGNYEQYF
TRBJ1-1 TRBV5-4 CASSLAPGEKGTEAFF
TRBJ1-3 TRBV9 CASSEDLGNTIYF
TRBJ2-1 TRBV7-3 CASSPGERRYNEQFF
TRBJ2-7 TRBV29-1 CSAQPGLRSEQYF
TRBJ1-4 TRBV6-4 CASSPDRGGEKLFF
TRBJ2-7 TRBV28 CASSRGRDYEQYF
- TRBV27 CASSKDLSYEQYF
TRBJ2-5 TRBV5-1 CASSRDRAWGTQYF
TRBJ2-5 TRBV7-7 CASSLASAEGETQYF
TRBJ2-7 TRBV5-1 CASSSGQTYEQYF
TRBJ1-5 TRBV2 CASRGQSNQPQHF
TRBJ1-4 TRBV29-1 CSATGPSNEKLFF
TRBJ1-2 TRBV5-1 CASSLRTGINYGYTF
TRBJ2-7 TRBV20-1 CSARLSYEQYF
TRBJ2-5 TRBV7-2 CASSRGGVWQETQYF
TRBJ2-4 TRBV5-1 CASSLGTGANIQYF
TRBJ1-3 TRBV6-6 CASTAAGNTIYF
TRBJ2-7 TRBV28 CASSFPGRGNEQYF
TRBJ2-3 TRBV7-2 CASSSGLVTDTQYF
TRBJ2-7 TRBV30 CAWSPTTPVASYYEQYF
TRBJ2-7 TRBV7-2 CASSQGQGGYEQYF
- TRBV7-2 CASSVSGSYEQYF
TRBJ2-1 TRBV7-9 CASSVQAGGYNEQFF
TRBJ2-2 TRBV4-1 CASSQGGLAGVGTGELFF
TRBJ2-7 TRBV5-1 CASSLTPGQGSYEQYF
TRBJ2-3 TRBV11-2 CASSLYREMDTQYF
TRBJ1-2 TRBV4-3 CASSQDWTNYGYTF
TRBJ1-2 TRBV30 CACSRYYGYTF
TRBJ2-1 TRBV15 CATSGWGPYNEQFF
TRBJ2-5 TRBV7-8 CASSLGARKETQYF
TRBJ1-1 TRBV6-1 CASSEVLEAFF
TRBJ1-4 TRBV7-8 CASSLADDRKLFF
TRBJ1-2 TRBV28 CASSTSYGYTF
TRBJ2-1 TRBV19 CASSITSSEQFF
TRBJ1-5 TRBV19 CASSGASGAGNQPQHF
TRBJ1-2 TRBV7-2 CASRKRRGGGYTF